This entry lists 9 T cell receptor beta chains sequenced from one sample in a study of cytomegalovirus exposure and HLA in healthy donors. The PCR used 60 Vbeta and 13 Jbeta primers. The repertoire was sequenced with immunoSEQ multiplex PCR; TCRdb's copy has only in-frame clones and lacks some. The sample yields about 170,000 clones, 80% to 90% seen once. Sequencing was performed on PBMCs. Source of these receptors: a man aged 30 to 45 in good health and CMV-seropositive.

This chain links TRBV7-9 with TRBJ2-3; 8 nucleotides agree with TRBD2. Per germline, CDR1 SEHNR and CDR2 FQNEAQ (reference sequence). V dropped 1 base and J dropped 7; count of bases not matched to a gene: 7. The CDR3 length is 15 residues. This CDR3 is CASSLDERESHTQYF. DNA for the CDR3: TGTGCCAGCAGCTTAGACGAGCGGGAGTCCCATACGCAGTATTTT.

The chain links TRBV2 to TRBJ2-7; 9 bases are a match to TRBD2. There are 14 residues in the CDR3. Germline-derived CDR1 and CDR2 are SNHLY and FYNNEI. The J segment lost 4 bases and the V segment lost 6 bases, leaving 7 bases of the junction unmatched. The CDR3 DNA is TGTGCCAGCAGAGGACTAGCGACCCCATACGAGCAGTACGTC. It is translated as CASRGLATPYEQYV.

The rearrangement links TRBV12-5 to TRBJ2-5; D perhaps matches TRBD2 (5 bases). The CDR3 is 18 residues long. The V end lost 5 bases, the J end lost 1 base, and 23 bases lay between the germline ends. CDR1 is LGHNT, CDR2 FRNRAP, per germline. This chain's CDR3 is CASGQTPPAGPLQETQYF. Here the CDR3 DNA reads TGTGCTAGTGGTCAAACCCCCCCCGCGGGTCCACTCCAAGAGACCCAGTACTTC.

The V gene is TRBV13, the J gene TRBJ2-7, with TRBD2 matching 8 bases. The germline gives CDR1 PRHDT, CDR2 FYEKMQ (reference sequence). CDR3 size: 15 residues. Trimming at V came to 4 bases and at J to 4 bases, leaving 9 bases not matched to a gene. The chain's CDR3 is CASSSGTSQRYEQYF. Here the CDR3 DNA reads TGTGCCAGCAGCTCCGGGACTAGTCAGCGGTACGAGCAGTACTTC.

The chain combines TRBV18 with TRBJ1-1; D remains ambiguous. V lost 6 bases to trimming and J lost 5 bases, with 13 bases between them. From germline, CDR1 is KGHSH and CDR2 LQKENI. The CDR3 has 13 residues. CDR3 nucleotides: TGTGCCAGCTCCCAAGAGCGGGGAACTGAAGCTTTCTTT. It is translated as CASSQERGTEAFF.

The genes are TRBV6-1 and TRBJ2-3; the match to TRBD1 covers 7 bases. Looked up from germline, CDR1 is MNHNS and CDR2 is SASEGT. The CDR3 is made up of 14 amino acids. The junction had 8 bases not matched to a gene; V was cut back by 6 bases and J by 5 bases. The CDR3 nucleotides read TGTGCCAGCAGCTCGACAGGGCTTCAAGATACGCAGTATTTT. Its translation: CASSSTGLQDTQYF.

The chain recombines TRBV19 with TRBJ2-7; D not resolved. Germline-derived CDR1 and CDR2 are LNHDA and SQIVND (reference sequence). V was clipped by 6 bases and J by 3 bases, with 9 bases between them. The length of the CDR3 is 12 residues. DNA of the CDR3: TGTGCCAGTAGAAACGCGGTCTACGAGCAGTACTTC. This encodes CASRNAVYEQYF.

There are a few counts of this clone. This chain connects TRBV30 to TRBJ1-1; possible D gene TRBD1, 5 bases. In germline, CDR1 is GTSNPN, CDR2 SVGIG (reference sequence). This CDR3 spans 15 amino acids. V lost 0 bases and J 3 bases, leaving 14 bases between the germline ends. In DNA form, the CDR3 reads TGTGCCTGGAGTGTTCGTCCGCAGGGATACACTGAAGCTTTCTTT. It yields the protein CAWSVRPQGYTEAFF.

The chain couples TRBV7-6 to TRBJ1-1; D gene uncertain. The germline CDR1 and CDR2 sequences are SGHVS and FNYEAQ. The CDR3 covers 13 residues. With 1 base removed from V and 0 bases from J, the gap between germline ends came to 3 bases. The chain's CDR3 is CASSLVMNTEAFF. CDR3 coding DNA: TGTGCCAGCAGCTTAGTCATGAACACTGAAGCTTTCTTT.